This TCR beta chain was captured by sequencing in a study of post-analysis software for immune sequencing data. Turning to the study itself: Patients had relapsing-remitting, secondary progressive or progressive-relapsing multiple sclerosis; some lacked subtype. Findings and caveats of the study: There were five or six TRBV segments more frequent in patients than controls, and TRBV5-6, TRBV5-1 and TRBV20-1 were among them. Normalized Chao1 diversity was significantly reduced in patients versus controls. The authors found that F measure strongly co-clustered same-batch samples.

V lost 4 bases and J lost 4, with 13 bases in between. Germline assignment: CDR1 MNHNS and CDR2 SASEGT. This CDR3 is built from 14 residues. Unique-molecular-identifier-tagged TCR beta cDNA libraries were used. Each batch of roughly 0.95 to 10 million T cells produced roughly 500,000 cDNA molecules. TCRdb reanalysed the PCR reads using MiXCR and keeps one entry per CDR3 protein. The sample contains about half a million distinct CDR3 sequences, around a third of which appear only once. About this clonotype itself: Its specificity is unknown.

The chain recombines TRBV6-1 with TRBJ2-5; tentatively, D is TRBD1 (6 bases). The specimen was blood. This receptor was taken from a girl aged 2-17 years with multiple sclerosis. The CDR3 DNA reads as TGTGCCAGCAGTGGGCCAGGGGTGGCAGAGACCCAGTACTTC. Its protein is CASSGPGVAETQYF.